One sample yielded the 10 T cell receptor beta chains listed below, sequenced in a study of CD8+ T cells in alopecia areata. It was cDNA, reverse transcribed from extracted RNA, that served as the sequencing template. TCRdb's table, derived via immunoSEQ multiplex PCR, lists solely in-frame clones and lacks some. Of about 7,400 clones detected, about 60% appear once; the ten largest clones hold roughly 13%. Sampling of alopecia areata patients yielded lesional scalp punch biopsies as well as peripheral blood. The sequences come from skin, collected at week 0. Source of these receptors: a human donor with alopecia areata.

This clone was seen only a few times. The genes are TRBV6-5 and TRBJ2-2, with D perhaps assigned TRBD1 or TRBD2 (5 bases each). V lost 7 bases and J 4 bases, leaving 16 bases between the germline ends. The CDR3 has 15 residues. Germline V gives CDR1 MNHEY, CDR2 SVGAGI. The CDR3 region has the DNA TGTGCCAGCACACCCCGAGGGGCGGGCACCGGGGAGCTGTTTTTT. It is translated as CASTPRGAGTGELFF.

As concerns this clone: A clone one base away is much larger, so this may be a read error. Other DNA sequences of this sample code for an identical CDR3. The V and J genes are TRBV14 and TRBJ1-4; D is unresolved. The V end lost 4 bases, the J end lost 0 bases, and 9 bases lay between the germline ends. Germline CDR1 is SGHDN and CDR2 is FVKESK. CDR3 length equals 15 residues. The CDR3 nucleotides read TGTGCCAGCAGCCCTAGAAAAGCAACTAATGAAAAACTGTTTTTT. Translating gives CASSPRKATNEKLFF.

CDR3 coding DNA: TGTGCCAGCAGCTCGACAAGAAGAGAGAACACCGGGGAGCTGTTTTTT. This translates into CASSSTRRENTGELFF. The rearrangement links TRBV7-8 to TRBJ2-2; D ambiguous. Germline V lookup: CDR1 SGHVS, CDR2 FQNEAQ. The V and J ends lost 4 bases and 1 base respectively, with 13 bases between them. The CDR3 is 16 amino acids.

The chain carries TRBV25-1 and TRBJ2-2; 9 bases map to TRBD1. The CDR3 runs to 16 residues. The V and J ends lost 4 bases and 5 bases, in that order; junction bases with no gene match: 8. Germline lookup yields CDR1 MGHDK and CDR2 SYGVNS. CDR3: CASSAFGGTGTGELFF. For the CDR3, the DNA is TGTGCCAGCAGTGCCTTCGGGGGGACAGGGACCGGGGAGCTGTTTTTT.

As concerns this clone: This probably arose from a read error, given a far larger clone one base away. This chain uses TRBV7-2 with TRBJ1-5, with D uncertain. Germline V gene data show CDR1 as SGHTA and CDR2 as FQGNSA. The CDR3 covers 12 residues. CDR3 nucleotides: TGTGCCAGCAGGGTTGGCAATCGGCCCCAGCATTTT. Its protein product is CASRVGNRPQHF.

V gene TRBV7-3 combines with J gene TRBJ1-1, with D uncertain. Germline lookup yields CDR1 SGHTA and CDR2 FQGTGA. The CDR3 has 13 residues. V was trimmed by 3 bases and J by 1 base, leaving 6 bases between them. CDR3 sequence: CASSFGANTEAFF. CDR3 bases: TGTGCCAGCAGCTTTGGTGCGAACACTGAAGCTTTCTTT.

V is TRBV29-1 and J is TRBJ1-5; no firm D call. The germline CDR1 and CDR2 sequences are SQVTM and ANQGSEA. The CDR3 spans 14 residues. Trimming took off 4 bases at V and 1 base at J, with 11 bases between the two ends. CDR3 bases: TGCAGCGTTGGGACCGCTGGGAGCAATCAGCCCCAGCATTTT. Translated: CSVGTAGSNQPQHF.

The V and J genes are TRBV14 and TRBJ2-6; no reliable D call. V dropped 4 bases and J dropped 0 bases, with 7 bases sitting between them. Germline CDR1 SGHDN, CDR2 FVKESK. The CDR3 is 15 residues long. The CDR3 loop reads CASSPIFSGANVLTF. As DNA, the CDR3 is TGTGCCAGCAGCCCCATATTCTCTGGGGCCAACGTCCTGACTTTC.

V usage is TRBV5-6 and J usage is TRBJ2-2, with no clear D. The CDR3 consists of 15 residues. Trimming cost V 0 bases and J 4 bases, with 10 bases left between them. Germline CDR1 and CDR2: SGHDT and YYEEEE. The CDR3 loop is CASSLEDRITGELFF. The CDR3 DNA reads TGTGCCAGCAGCTTGGAGGACCGCATCACCGGGGAGCTGTTTTTT.

The chain employs TRBV30 and TRBJ2-7, with no clear D. The CDR3 is 12 residues long. V lost 8 bases and J lost 6, with 17 bases in between. Germline CDR1 GTSNPN, CDR2 SVGIG (reference sequence). Written as DNA, the CDR3 is TGTGCCCTTCGCTACAGCCCTTCCGAGCAGTACTTC. Its translation is CALRYSPSEQYF.